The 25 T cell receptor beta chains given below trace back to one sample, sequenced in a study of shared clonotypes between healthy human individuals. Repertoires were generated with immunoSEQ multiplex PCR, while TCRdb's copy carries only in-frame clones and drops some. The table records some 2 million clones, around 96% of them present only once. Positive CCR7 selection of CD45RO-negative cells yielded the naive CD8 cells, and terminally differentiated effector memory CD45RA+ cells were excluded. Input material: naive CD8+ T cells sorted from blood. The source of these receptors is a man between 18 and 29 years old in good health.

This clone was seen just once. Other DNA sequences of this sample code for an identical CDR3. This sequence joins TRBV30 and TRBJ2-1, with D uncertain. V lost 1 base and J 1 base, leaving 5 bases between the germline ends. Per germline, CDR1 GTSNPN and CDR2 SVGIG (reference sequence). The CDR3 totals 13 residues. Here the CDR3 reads CAWSAGSYNEQFF. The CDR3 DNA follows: TGTGCCTGGAGTGCGGGTTCCTACAATGAGCAGTTCTTC.

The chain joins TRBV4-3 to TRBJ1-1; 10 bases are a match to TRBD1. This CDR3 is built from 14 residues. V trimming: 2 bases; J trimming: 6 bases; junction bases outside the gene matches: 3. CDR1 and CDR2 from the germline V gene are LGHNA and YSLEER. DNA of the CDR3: TGCGCCAGCAGCCAACGGGACAGGGGCCCTGAAGCTTTCTTT. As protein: CASSQRDRGPEAFF.

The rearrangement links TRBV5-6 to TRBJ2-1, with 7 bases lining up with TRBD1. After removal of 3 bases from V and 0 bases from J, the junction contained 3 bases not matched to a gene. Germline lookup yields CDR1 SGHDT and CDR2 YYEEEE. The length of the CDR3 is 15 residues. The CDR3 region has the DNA TGTGCCAGCAGCTACAGGGGTGGCTCCTACAATGAGCAGTTCTTC. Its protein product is CASSYRGGSYNEQFF. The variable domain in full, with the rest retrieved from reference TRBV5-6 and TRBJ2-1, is DAGVTQSPTHLIKTRGQQVTLRCSPKSGHDTVSWYQQALGQGPQFIFQYYEEEERQRGNFPDRFSGHQFPNYSSELNVNALLLGDSALYLCASSYRGGSYNEQFFGPGTRLTVL.

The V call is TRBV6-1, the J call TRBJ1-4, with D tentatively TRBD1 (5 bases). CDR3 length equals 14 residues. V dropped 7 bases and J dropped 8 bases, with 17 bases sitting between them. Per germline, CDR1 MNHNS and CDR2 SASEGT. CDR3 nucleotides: TGTGCCAGCATTGGGGGGGGTTTAGGAGAAAAACTGTTTTTT. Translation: CASIGGGLGEKLFF.

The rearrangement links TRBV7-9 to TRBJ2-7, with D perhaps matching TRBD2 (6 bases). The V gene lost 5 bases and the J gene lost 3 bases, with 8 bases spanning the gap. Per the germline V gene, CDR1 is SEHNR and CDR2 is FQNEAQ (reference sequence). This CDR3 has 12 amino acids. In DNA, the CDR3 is TGTGCCAGCAGCCAGGACTACTACGAGCAGTACTTC. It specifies CASSQDYYEQYF.

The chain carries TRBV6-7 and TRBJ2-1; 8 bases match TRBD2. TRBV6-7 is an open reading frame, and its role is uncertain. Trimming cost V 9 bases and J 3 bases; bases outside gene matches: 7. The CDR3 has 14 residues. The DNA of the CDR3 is TGTGCCAGGATAGCGGGACTAAACTACAATGAGCAGTTCTTC. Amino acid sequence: CARIAGLNYNEQFF.

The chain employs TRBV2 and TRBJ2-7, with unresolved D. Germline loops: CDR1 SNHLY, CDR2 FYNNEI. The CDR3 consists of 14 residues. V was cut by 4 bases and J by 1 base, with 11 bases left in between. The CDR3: CASSGTQYSYEQYF. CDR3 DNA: TGTGCCAGCAGTGGAACTCAATATTCCTACGAGCAGTACTTC.

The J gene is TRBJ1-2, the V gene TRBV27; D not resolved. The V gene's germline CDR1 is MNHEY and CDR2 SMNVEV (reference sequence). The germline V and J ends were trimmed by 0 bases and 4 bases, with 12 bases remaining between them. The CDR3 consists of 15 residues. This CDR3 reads CASSLSSRTSYGYTF. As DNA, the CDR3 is TGTGCCAGCAGTTTATCGTCCAGGACCAGCTATGGCTACACCTTC.

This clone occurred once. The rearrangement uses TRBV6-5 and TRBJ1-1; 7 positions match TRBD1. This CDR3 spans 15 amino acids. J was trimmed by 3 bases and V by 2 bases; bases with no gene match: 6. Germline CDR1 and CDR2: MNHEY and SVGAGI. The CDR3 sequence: CASSYRRDSYTEAFF. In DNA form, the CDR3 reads TGTGCCAGCAGTTACCGAAGGGACAGCTACACTGAAGCTTTCTTT.

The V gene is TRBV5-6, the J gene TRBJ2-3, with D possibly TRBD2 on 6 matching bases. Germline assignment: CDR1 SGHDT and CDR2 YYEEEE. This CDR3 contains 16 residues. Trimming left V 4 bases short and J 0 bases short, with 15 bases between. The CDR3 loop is CASSGRGDTSTDTQYF. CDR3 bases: TGTGCCAGCAGCGGGCGGGGCGATACTAGCACAGATACGCAGTATTTT. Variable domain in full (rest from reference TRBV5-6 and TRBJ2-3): DAGVTQSPTHLIKTRGQQVTLRCSPKSGHDTVSWYQQALGQGPQFIFQYYEEEERQRGNFPDRFSGHQFPNYSSELNVNALLLGDSALYLCASSGRGDTSTDTQYFGPGTRLTVL.

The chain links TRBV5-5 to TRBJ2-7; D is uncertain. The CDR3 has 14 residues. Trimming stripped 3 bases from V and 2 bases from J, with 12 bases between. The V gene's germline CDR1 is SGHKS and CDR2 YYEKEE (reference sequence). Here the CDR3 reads CASSWLSGPYEQYF. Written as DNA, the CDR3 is TGTGCCAGCAGCTGGCTGAGTGGGCCCTACGAGCAGTACTTC.

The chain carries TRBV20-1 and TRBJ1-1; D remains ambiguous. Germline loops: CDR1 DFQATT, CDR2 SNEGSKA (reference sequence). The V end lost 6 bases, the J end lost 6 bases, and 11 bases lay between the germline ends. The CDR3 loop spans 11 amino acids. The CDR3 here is CSAGVIAEAFF. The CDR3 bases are TGCAGTGCCGGGGTTATCGCTGAAGCTTTCTTT.

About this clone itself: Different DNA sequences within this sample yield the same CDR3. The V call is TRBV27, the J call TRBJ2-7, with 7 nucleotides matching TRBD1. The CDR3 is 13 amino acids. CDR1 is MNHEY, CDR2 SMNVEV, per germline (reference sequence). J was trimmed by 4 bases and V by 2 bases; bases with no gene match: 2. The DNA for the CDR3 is TGTGCCAGCAGTTTAGAGACAGGGTACGAGCAGTACTTC. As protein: CASSLETGYEQYF.

The CDR3 spells CASSESTLENIQYF. The CDR3 bases are TGCGCCAGCAGTGAGTCAACATTGGAAAACATTCAGTACTTC. The rearrangement uses TRBV10-1 and TRBJ2-4; D uncertain. V lost 0 bases to trimming and J lost 5 bases, with 8 bases between them. The germline CDR1 and CDR2 sequences are WNHNN and SYGVQD (reference sequence). The CDR3 extends over 14 amino acids.

The DNA for the CDR3 is TGTGCCAGCGAACGGGACAGCCAGACCTACGAGCAGTACTTC. The encoded protein is CASERDSQTYEQYF. The V call is TRBV5-5, the J call TRBJ2-7, with 7 positions matching TRBD1. The CDR3 sequence is 14 residues long. The germline gives CDR1 SGHKS, CDR2 YYEKEE (reference sequence). Trimming at V came to 7 bases and at J to 2 bases, leaving 9 bases not matched to a gene. The full variable domain, rest sourced from reference TRBV5-5 and TRBJ2-7, is DAGVTQSPTHLIKTRGQQVTLRCSPISGHKSVSWYQQVLGQGPQFIFQYYEKEERGRGNFPDRFSARQFPNYSSELNVNALLLGDSALYLCASERDSQTYEQYFGPGTRLTVT.

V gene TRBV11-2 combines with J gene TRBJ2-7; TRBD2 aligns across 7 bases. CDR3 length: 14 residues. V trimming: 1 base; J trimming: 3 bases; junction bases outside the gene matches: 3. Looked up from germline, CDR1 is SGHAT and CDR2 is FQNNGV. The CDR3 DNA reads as TGTGCCAGCAGCTTAGGATGGGAGGGCTACGAGCAGTACTTC. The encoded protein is CASSLGWEGYEQYF.

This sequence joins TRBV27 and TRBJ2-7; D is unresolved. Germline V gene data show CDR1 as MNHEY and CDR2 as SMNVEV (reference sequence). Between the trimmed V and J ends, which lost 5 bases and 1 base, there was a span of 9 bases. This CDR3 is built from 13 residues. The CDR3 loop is CASSDPLSYEQYF. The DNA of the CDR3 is TGTGCCAGCAGTGATCCCCTATCCTACGAGCAGTACTTC.

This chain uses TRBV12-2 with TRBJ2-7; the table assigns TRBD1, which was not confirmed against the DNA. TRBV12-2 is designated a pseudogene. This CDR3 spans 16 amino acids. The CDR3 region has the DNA TGTGCAAGTCGCTTAGAGAGGGGGCCTAAGGAAAACGAGCAGTACTTC. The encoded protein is CASRLERGPKENEQYF.

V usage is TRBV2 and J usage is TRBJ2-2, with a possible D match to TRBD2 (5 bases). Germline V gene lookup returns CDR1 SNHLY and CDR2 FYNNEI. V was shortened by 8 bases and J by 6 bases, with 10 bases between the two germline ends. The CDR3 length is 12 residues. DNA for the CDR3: TGTGCCAGCCGGGAAATACCCGGGGAGCTGTTTTTT. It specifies CASREIPGELFF.

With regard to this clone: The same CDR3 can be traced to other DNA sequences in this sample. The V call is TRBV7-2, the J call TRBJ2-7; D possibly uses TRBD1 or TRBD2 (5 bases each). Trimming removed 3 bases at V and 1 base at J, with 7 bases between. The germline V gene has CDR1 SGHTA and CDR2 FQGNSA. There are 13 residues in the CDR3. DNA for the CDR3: TGTGCCAGCAGCTTTGGGGGATCCTACGAGCAGTACTTC. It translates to CASSFGGSYEQYF.

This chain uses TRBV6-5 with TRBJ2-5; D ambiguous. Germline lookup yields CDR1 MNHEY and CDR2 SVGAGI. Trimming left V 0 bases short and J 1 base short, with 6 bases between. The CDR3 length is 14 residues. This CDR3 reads CASSYSSIQETQYF. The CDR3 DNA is TGTGCCAGCAGTTACTCGAGCATCCAAGAGACCCAGTACTTC.

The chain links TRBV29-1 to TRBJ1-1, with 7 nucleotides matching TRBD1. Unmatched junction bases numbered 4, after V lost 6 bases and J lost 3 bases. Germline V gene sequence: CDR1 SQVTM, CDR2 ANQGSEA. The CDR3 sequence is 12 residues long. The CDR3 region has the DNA TGCAGCGTCCAGGGGGGGGACACTGAAGCTTTCTTT. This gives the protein CSVQGGDTEAFF.

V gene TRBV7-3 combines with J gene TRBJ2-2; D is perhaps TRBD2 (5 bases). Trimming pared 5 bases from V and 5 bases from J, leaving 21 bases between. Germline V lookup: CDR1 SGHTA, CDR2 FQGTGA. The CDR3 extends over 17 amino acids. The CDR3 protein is CASSPAPGSPGTGELFF. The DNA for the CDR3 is TGTGCCAGCAGCCCCGCCCCGGGGAGTCCGGGGACCGGGGAGCTGTTTTTT.

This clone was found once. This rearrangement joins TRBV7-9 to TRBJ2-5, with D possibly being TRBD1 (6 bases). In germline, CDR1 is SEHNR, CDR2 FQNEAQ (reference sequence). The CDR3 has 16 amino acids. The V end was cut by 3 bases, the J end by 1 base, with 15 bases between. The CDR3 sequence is CASSLPRDKPQETQYF. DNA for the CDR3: TGTGCCAGCAGCTTGCCCCGGGACAAACCCCAAGAGACCCAGTACTTC. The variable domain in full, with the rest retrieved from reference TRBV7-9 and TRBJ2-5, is DTGVSQNPRHKITKRGQNVTFRCDPISEHNRLYWYRQTLGQGPEFLTYFQNEAQLEKSRLLSDRFSAERPKGSFSTLEIQRTEQGDSAMYLCASSLPRDKPQETQYFGPGTRLLVL.

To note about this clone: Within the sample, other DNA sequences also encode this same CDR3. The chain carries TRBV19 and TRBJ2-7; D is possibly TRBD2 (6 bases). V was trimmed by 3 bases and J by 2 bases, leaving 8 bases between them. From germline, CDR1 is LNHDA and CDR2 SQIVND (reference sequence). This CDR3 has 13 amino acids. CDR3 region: CASSIGGTYEQYF. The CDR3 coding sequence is TGTGCCAGTAGTATTGGGGGGACCTACGAGCAGTACTTC.